One and the same sample provided the 11 T cell receptor beta chains below, sequenced in a study of T cells after yellow fever vaccination. One entry per CDR3 protein results from TCRdb running MiXCR on the 5' RACE reads. This table holds approximately 340,000 distinct CDR3 sequences, 8.7% found once. Material: PBMCs, obtained on the day of the first yellow fever vaccination. These receptors were taken from a young man who received the YFV17D yellow fever vaccine.

This clonotype showed up just a few times. The V and J genes are TRBV9 and TRBJ2-5; weak D call: TRBD2 (7 bases). The CDR3 consists of 15 residues. In germline, CDR1 is SGDLS, CDR2 YYNGEE. V lost 4 bases to trimming and J lost 5 bases, with 18 bases between them. CDR3 bases: TGTGCCAGCAGCCCCTCGTGGGGGGGGCCCGAGACCCAGTACTTC. Its translation: CASSPSWGGPETQYF.

The rearrangement uses TRBV28 and TRBJ2-4; a possible D gene is TRBD2 (6 bases). The CDR3 runs to 18 residues. V was trimmed by 10 bases and J by 6 bases, leaving 31 bases between them. Looked up from germline, CDR1 is MDHEN and CDR2 is SYDVKM. In nucleotides, the CDR3 is TGTGCCATCAGCCCGGGGCTAGTGTGGGACTTAACAGGAAACATTCAGTACTTC. Translating gives CAISPGLVWDLTGNIQYF. The whole variable domain, filled in from reference TRBV28 and TRBJ2-4, reads DVKVTQSSRYLVKRTGEKVFLECVQDMDHENMFWYRQDPGLGLRLIYFSYDVKMKEKGDIPEGYSVSREKKERFSLILESASTNQTSMYLCAISPGLVWDLTGNIQYFGAGTRLSVL.

This clonotype was counted a few times. The V gene is TRBV4-3, the J gene TRBJ2-1; 8 bases map to TRBD2. The CDR3 consists of 14 residues. Germline CDR1 is LGHNA and CDR2 is YSLEER. Trimming took 0 bases from V and 6 from J; bases not matched to a gene: 1. CDR3 coding DNA: TGCGCCAGCAGCCAAGACGGGGGGGCCAATGAGCAGTTCTTC. Its translation: CASSQDGGANEQFF.

This chain links TRBV20-1 with TRBJ1-2, with D perhaps matching TRBD1 (6 bases). The CDR3 is made up of 15 amino acids. V gave up 0 bases and J gave up 3 bases, with 14 bases separating them. Germline V gene sequence: CDR1 DFQATT, CDR2 SNEGSKA (reference sequence). The CDR3 is CSARDRQGPDYGYTF. Written as DNA, the CDR3 is TGCAGTGCTAGAGATAGGCAGGGGCCGGACTATGGCTACACCTTC.

This clonotype has a handful of counts. The rearrangement uses TRBV25-1 and TRBJ2-3; unclear D gene. V gave up 1 base and J gave up 2 bases, with 7 bases separating them. The CDR3 extends over 14 amino acids. Germline assignment: CDR1 MGHDK and CDR2 SYGVNS. The CDR3 region is CASSESKTTDTQYF. For the CDR3, the DNA is TGTGCCAGCAGTGAATCTAAAACCACAGATACGCAGTATTTT.

This clonotype was counted a few times. The CDR3 is CASSSRGWRETQYF. DNA of the CDR3: TGTGCCAGCAGCTCCCGGGGCTGGCGAGAGACCCAGTACTTC. This sequence joins TRBV7-2 and TRBJ2-5, with D possibly being TRBD1 or TRBD2 (5 bases each). This CDR3 contains 14 residues. V lost 4 bases and J lost 4, with 13 bases in between. Germline V gene lookup returns CDR1 SGHTA and CDR2 FQGNSA.

The chain joins TRBV7-6 to TRBJ2-7, with D possibly matching TRBD1 (6 bases). The CDR3 runs to 15 residues. Germline V gene data show CDR1 as SGHVS and CDR2 as FNYEAQ. Between the trimmed V and J ends, which lost 0 bases and 5 bases, there was a span of 14 bases. DNA of the CDR3: TGTGCCAGCAGCTTAGCGGACAGCGTTAGCGACGAGCAGTACTTC. It translates to CASSLADSVSDEQYF.

This clonotype was counted only a few times. The rearrangement links TRBV12-3 or TRBV12-4 to TRBJ1-2; TRBD1 might be the D (6 bases). The CDR3 loop spans 11 amino acids. DNA for the CDR3: TGTGTAGGGGGAAGTAACTATGGCTACACCTTC. This sequence encodes CVGGSNYGYTF.

This clonotype has at least ten counts. The chain couples TRBV5-1 to TRBJ1-4; tentative D call: TRBD1 (5 bases). Trimming took off 3 bases at V and 4 bases at J, with 13 bases between the two ends. CDR3 size: 15 residues. CDR1 SGHRS and CDR2 YFSETQ come from the germline V gene. The DNA of the CDR3 is TGCGCCAGCAGCTACACGGGGGGTGATAATGAAAAACTGTTTTTT. Residues: CASSYTGGDNEKLFF. Supplemented by reference TRBV5-1 and TRBJ1-4, the full variable domain reads KAGVTQTPRYLIKTRGQQVTLSCSPISGHRSVSWYQQTPGQGLQFLFEYFSETQRNKGNFPGRFSGRQFSNSRSEMNVSTLELGDSALYLCASSYTGGDNEKLFFGSGTQLSVL.

This clonotype has more than one count but fewer than ten. The rearrangement joins TRBV20-1 to TRBJ2-3, with 10 nucleotides matching TRBD2. V lost 0 bases, J lost 4 bases, and 7 bases stayed unmatched. Germline V gives CDR1 DFQATT, CDR2 SNEGSKA (reference sequence). CDR3 size: 16 residues. The CDR3 is CSARDRSGGAADTQYF. CDR3 in DNA: TGCAGTGCTAGAGATCGAAGCGGGGGGGCGGCAGATACGCAGTATTTT.

This clonotype was seen only a few times. V and J are TRBV7-8 and TRBJ2-1; 8 positions match TRBD2. Trimming cost V 0 bases and J 13 bases; bases outside gene matches: 5. The CDR3 extends over 13 amino acids. From germline, CDR1 is SGHVS and CDR2 FQNEAQ. The CDR3 DNA reads as TGTGCCAGCAGCTTAGCTAACGGGGGGGACCAGTTCTTC. It encodes CASSLANGGDQFF.